The 28 T cell receptor beta chains given below trace back to one sample, sequenced in a study of CD8 T cells in Susac syndrome. RNA amounts of roughly 0.5 to 1 ug underwent reverse transcription with random hexamers. TCRdb fed the immunoSEQ multiplex PCR reads into MiXCR, producing one record per CDR3 protein. The sample has 200,000 or so distinct CDR3 sequences, 95% seen once. Sequenced: CD4+ T cells from PBMCs. The source is a human donor with multiple sclerosis.

The rearrangement uses TRBV14 and TRBJ2-3; D possibly corresponds to TRBD1 (6 bases). V dropped 7 bases and J dropped 8 bases, with 13 bases sitting between them. The CDR3 is 12 residues long. Germline V lookup: CDR1 SGHDN, CDR2 FVKESK. The DNA of the CDR3 is TGTGCCAGCACAGACGTCAGGGGTACGCAGTATTTT. Protein sequence: CASTDVRGTQYF. The full variable domain, with the rest looked up from reference TRBV14 and TRBJ2-3, is EAGVTQFPSHSVIEKGQTVTLRCDPISGHDNLYWYRRVMGKEIKFLLHFVKESKQDESGMPNNRFLAERTGGTYSTLKVQPAELEDSGVYFCASTDVRGTQYFGPGTRLTVL.

The chain links TRBV9 to TRBJ1-4; 8 bases map to TRBD1. The J segment lost 3 bases and the V segment lost 4 bases, leaving 11 bases of the junction unmatched. The CDR3 loop spans 17 amino acids. The V gene's germline CDR1 is SGDLS and CDR2 YYNGEE. The chain's CDR3 is CASSYRTGMLANEKLFF. CDR3 DNA: TGTGCCAGCAGCTACCGGACAGGGATGTTGGCTAATGAAAAACTGTTTTTT. Variable domain in full (rest from reference TRBV9 and TRBJ1-4): DSGVTQTPKHLITATGQRVTLRCSPRSGDLSVYWYQQSLDQGLQFLIQYYNGEERAKGNILERFSAQQFPDLHSELNLSSLELGDSALYFCASSYRTGMLANEKLFFGSGTQLSVL.

The chain joins TRBV20-1 to TRBJ1-1; D not certain. This CDR3 is built from 14 residues. The V gene's germline CDR1 is DFQATT and CDR2 SNEGSKA (reference sequence). V lost 3 bases and J lost 6, with 17 bases in between. Here the CDR3 DNA reads TGCAGTGCTAGTAAGGGTCCACTATACTCTGAAGCTTTCTTT. It codes for CSASKGPLYSEAFF.

J is TRBJ2-1 and V is TRBV3-1; D is ambiguous. V lost 5 bases to trimming and J lost 6 bases, with 14 bases between them. The CDR3 is 14 amino acids. The germline V gene has CDR1 LGHDT and CDR2 YNNKEL (reference sequence). The CDR3 loop reads CASSFTNGGNEQFF. The CDR3 region has the DNA TGTGCCAGCAGCTTCACAAATGGTGGCAATGAGCAGTTCTTC.

The chain links TRBV20-1 to TRBJ2-5, with D hard to call. This CDR3 spans 12 amino acids. V was cut by 3 bases and J by 0 bases, with 5 bases left in between. CDR1 is DFQATT and CDR2 is SNEGSKA in the germline V gene (reference sequence). CDR3 nucleotides: TGCAGTGCTAGCGGAAACCAAGAGACCCAGTACTTC. This codes for CSASGNQETQYF.

The gene calls are TRBV20-1 and TRBJ1-5; D is ambiguous. This CDR3 spans 15 amino acids. Per the germline V gene, CDR1 is DFQATT and CDR2 is SNEGSKA (reference sequence). Trimming shortened V by 2 bases and J by 2 bases, and 13 bases separated the two germline ends. CDR3 amino acids: CSARRAITGNQPQHF. The DNA for the CDR3 is TGCAGTGCTAGACGGGCGATTACGGGCAATCAGCCCCAGCATTTT.

The chain joins TRBV15 to TRBJ2-7; 7 bases map to TRBD2. The CDR3 is 14 residues long. Germline V gene data show CDR1 as LNHNV and CDR2 as YYDKDF (reference sequence). J gave up 6 bases and V 0 bases, and 5 bases lay outside the gene matches. The CDR3 region has the DNA TGTGCCACCAGCAGAGATTTGGCTAGCGGCGAGCAGTACTTC. It yields the protein CATSRDLASGEQYF.

V and J are TRBV18 and TRBJ2-7; TRBD2 might be the D (5 bases). The CDR3 totals 15 residues. Germline V CDR1 and CDR2: KGHSH, LQKENI. Trimming shortened V by 2 bases and J by 7 bases, and 18 bases separated the two germline ends. The CDR3 coding sequence is TGTGCCAGCTCACCAGAGGGCTTATTTTCTACGGAGCAGTACTTC. Protein product: CASSPEGLFSTEQYF. Based on the CDR3 plus reference TRBV18 and TRBJ2-7, the full variable domain is NAGVMQNPRHLVRRRGQEARLRCSPMKGHSHVYWYRQLPEEGLKFMVYLQKENIIDESGMPKERFSAEFPKEGPSILRIQQVVRGDSAAYFCASSPEGLFSTEQYFGPGTRLTVT.

This clonotype was observed once. V and J are TRBV29-1 and TRBJ2-3, with D perhaps matching TRBD1 or TRBD2 (5 bases each). Germline V gene data show CDR1 as SQVTM and CDR2 as ANQGSEA. The CDR3 extends over 17 amino acids. V lost 0 bases to trimming and J lost 0 bases, with 16 bases between them. CDR3 loop: CSVEDPRGHLSTDTQYF. In DNA form, the CDR3 reads TGCAGCGTTGAAGACCCTCGGGGCCACCTTAGCACAGATACGCAGTATTTT.

This clonotype was seen a single time. The V call is TRBV7-3, the J call TRBJ1-2, with D hard to call. There are 13 residues in the CDR3. CDR1 and CDR2 (germline): SGHTA, FQGTGA. The germline V and J ends were trimmed by 3 bases and 2 bases, with 7 bases remaining between them. The CDR3 is CASSFNGNYGYTF. DNA of the CDR3: TGTGCCAGCAGCTTCAACGGCAACTATGGCTACACCTTC.

The chain uses TRBV7-9 and TRBJ2-3; no clear D gene. The V end lost 2 bases, the J end lost 1 base, and 10 bases lay between the germline ends. The CDR3 totals 15 residues. CDR1 is SEHNR, CDR2 FQNEAQ, per germline (reference sequence). The CDR3 is CASSLLSQRTDTQYF. CDR3 nucleotide sequence: TGTGCCAGCAGCTTACTATCTCAGCGCACAGATACGCAGTATTTT. Using reference TRBV7-9 and TRBJ2-3 for the parts outside the CDR3, the full variable domain is DTGVSQNPRHKITKRGQNVTFRCDPISEHNRLYWYRQTLGQGPEFLTYFQNEAQLEKSRLLSDRFSAERPKGSFSTLEIQRTEQGDSAMYLCASSLLSQRTDTQYFGPGTRLTVL.

The chain employs TRBV18 and TRBJ2-1, with D perhaps matching TRBD2 (5 bases). The CDR3 has 11 amino acids. V lost 4 bases, J lost 8 bases, and 6 bases lay in between. Germline lookup yields CDR1 KGHSH and CDR2 LQKENI. Here the CDR3 reads CASSLGDEQFF. The CDR3 DNA follows: TGTGCCAGCTCACTCGGGGATGAGCAGTTCTTC.

This chain connects TRBV27 to TRBJ2-7; 8 bases map to TRBD1. Germline V gene data show CDR1 as MNHEY and CDR2 as SMNVEV (reference sequence). Trimming removed 6 bases from V and 7 bases from J; junction bases left unmatched: 14. This CDR3 comprises 15 residues. CDR3 coding DNA: TGTGCCAGCAGCTCGCGACAGGGGACCTACCAAGAGCAGTACTTC. Its translation: CASSSRQGTYQEQYF.

This clonotype was found once. This chain uses TRBV4-1 with TRBJ2-7, with a tentative D call TRBD2 (6 bases). The germline V and J ends were trimmed by 2 bases and 1 base, with 12 bases remaining between them. The germline CDR1 and CDR2 sequences are MGHRA and YSYEKL. The CDR3 extends over 15 amino acids. Written as DNA, the CDR3 is TGCGCCAGCAGCCAACGGGGGTTGGTATCCTACGAGCAGTACTTC. Its protein is CASSQRGLVSYEQYF.

The chain has TRBV20-1 and TRBJ2-7; TRBD1 might be the D (6 bases). Germline V gene data show CDR1 as DFQATT and CDR2 as SNEGSKA (reference sequence). V shed 3 bases and J shed 3 bases, with 9 bases lying between them. The CDR3 contains 12 residues. The CDR3 is CSASRDNYEQYF. The CDR3 DNA follows: TGCAGTGCTAGCCGGGACAACTACGAGCAGTACTTC.

The rearrangement joins TRBV30 to TRBJ1-1, with no clear D. From germline, CDR1 is GTSNPN and CDR2 SVGIG (reference sequence). V was trimmed by 4 bases and J by 8 bases, leaving 14 bases between them. CDR3 length: 12 amino acids. The CDR3 loop is CAWTVGRQEAFF. The CDR3 nucleotides are TGTGCCTGGACCGTAGGTCGCCAAGAAGCTTTCTTT.

This chain links TRBV5-4 with TRBJ2-7; TRBD2 might be the D (5 bases). Germline CDR1 SGHNT, CDR2 YYREEE (reference sequence). The V gene lost 0 bases and the J gene lost 6 bases, with 16 bases spanning the gap. The CDR3 runs to 15 residues. The CDR3 is CASSLARALGSEQYF. The CDR3 DNA follows: TGTGCCAGCAGCTTGGCGAGGGCCTTAGGTAGCGAGCAGTACTTC.

This clonotype has just a few counts. The CDR3 spells CASSLWGQPQHF. In nucleotides, the CDR3 is TGTGCCAGCAGTTTATGGGGTCAGCCCCAGCATTTT. The gene calls are TRBV27 and TRBJ1-5; D is uncertain. V lost 1 base to trimming and J lost 6 bases, with 4 bases between them. CDR1 and CDR2 (germline): MNHEY, SMNVEV (reference sequence). This CDR3 is built from 12 residues.

This chain links TRBV3-1 with TRBJ2-7, with TRBD1 as a possible D gene (5 bases). The CDR3 runs 13 residues. The ends were cut back, 4 bases at V and 3 bases at J, with 10 bases in the middle. Germline CDR1 and CDR2: LGHDT and YNNKEL (reference sequence). CDR3 nucleotide sequence: TGTGCCAGCAGCCTATCAGGGTACTACGAGCAGTACTTC. It is translated as CASSLSGYYEQYF.

The V gene is TRBV24-1, the J gene TRBJ1-5, with D perhaps TRBD1 (5 bases). The V end lost 0 bases, the J end lost 5 bases, and 31 bases lay between the germline ends. Germline CDR1 and CDR2: KGHDR and SFDVKD. The CDR3 sequence is 22 residues long. CDR3 sequence reads: CATSDLYSVGRQGIYQDQPQHF. CDR3 in DNA: TGTGCCACCAGTGATTTGTATTCAGTGGGGCGGCAGGGAATTTACCAAGATCAGCCCCAGCATTTT.

The chain uses TRBV3-1 and TRBJ2-2; TRBD2 agrees at 7 bases. From germline, CDR1 is LGHDT and CDR2 YNNKEL (reference sequence). CDR3 length: 15 residues. Trimming cost V 4 bases and J 6 bases; bases outside gene matches: 8. In nucleotides, the CDR3 is TGTGCCAGCAGCCTTGCGAGCGGGGTCGCCGGGGAGCTGTTTTTT. As protein: CASSLASGVAGELFF. The full variable domain, completed using reference TRBV3-1 and TRBJ2-2, is DTAVSQTPKYLVTQMGNDKSIKCEQNLGHDTMYWYKQDSKKFLKIMFSYNNKELIINETVPNRFSPKSPDKAHLNLHINSLELGDSAVYFCASSLASGVAGELFFGEGSRLTVL.

The chain combines TRBV6-6 with TRBJ1-2; D gene ambiguous. This CDR3 comprises 13 residues. Germline assignment: CDR1 MNHNY and CDR2 SVGAGI (reference sequence). Trimming took off 5 bases at V and 3 bases at J, with 10 bases between the two ends. As DNA, the CDR3 is TGTGCCAGCAGTCAGACGGGGTACTATGGCTACACCTTC. Its translation is CASSQTGYYGYTF.

V is TRBV5-1 and J is TRBJ1-5, with 8 bases fitting TRBD1. Per the germline V gene, CDR1 is SGHRS and CDR2 is YFSETQ. CDR3 size: 14 residues. The trim removed 3 bases at V and 4 bases at J, leaving 3 bases unmatched. CDR3 bases: TGCGCCAGCAGCTGGGGGACAGGTAATCAGCCCCAGCATTTT. Protein sequence: CASSWGTGNQPQHF. The full variable domain, rest sourced from reference TRBV5-1 and TRBJ1-5, is KAGVTQTPRYLIKTRGQQVTLSCSPISGHRSVSWYQQTPGQGLQFLFEYFSETQRNKGNFPGRFSGRQFSNSRSEMNVSTLELGDSALYLCASSWGTGNQPQHFGDGTRLSIL.

The V and J genes are TRBV24-1 and TRBJ1-1, with D possibly being TRBD1 (6 bases). The CDR3 totals 17 residues. Germline CDR1 KGHDR, CDR2 SFDVKD. V dropped 5 bases and J dropped 5 bases, with 23 bases sitting between them. The CDR3 DNA follows: TGTGCCACCAGTGGGAATCCCACGGGGCAGGGGCGGACTGAAGCTTTCTTT. Its protein is CATSGNPTGQGRTEAFF.

V usage is TRBV6-2 or TRBV6-3 and J usage is TRBJ1-2, with D possibly being TRBD1 (6 bases). V was cut by 10 bases and J by 3 bases, with 18 bases left in between. This CDR3 is 14 amino acids long. The germline CDR1 and CDR2 sequences are MNHEY and SVGEGT. CDR3 residues: CATELSGGYYGYTF. CDR3 coding DNA: TGTGCCACCGAGTTATCCGGGGGCTACTATGGCTACACCTTC.

CDR3 sequence: CSARDPSGPWKHEQYF. The CDR3 DNA sequence: TGCAGTGCTAGAGACCCCTCCGGGCCCTGGAAGCACGAGCAGTACTTC. The chain recombines TRBV20-1 with TRBJ2-7, with D uncertain. Per the germline V gene, CDR1 is DFQATT and CDR2 is SNEGSKA (reference sequence). Trimming cost V 0 bases and J 5 bases, with 20 bases left between them. The CDR3 totals 16 residues.

The chain has TRBV12-3 or TRBV12-4 and TRBJ2-2; D is ambiguous. This CDR3 contains 14 residues. The V and J ends lost 2 bases and 1 base respectively, with 5 bases between them. In nucleotides, the CDR3 is TGTGCCAGCAGTTTAATGAGGAACACCGGGGAGCTGTTTTTT. Protein product: CASSLMRNTGELFF.

The sample holds a few counts of this clonotype. The V and J genes are TRBV29-1 and TRBJ1-1, with D unclear. The germline V gene has CDR1 SQVTM and CDR2 ANQGSEA. The V end lost 4 bases, the J end lost 3 bases, and 12 bases lay between the germline ends. There are 13 residues in the CDR3. CDR3 sequence: CSVVAGMDTEAFF. Written as DNA, the CDR3 is TGCAGCGTTGTTGCGGGGATGGACACTGAAGCTTTCTTT.